This T cell receptor (beta chain) was sequenced in a study of cytomegalovirus exposure and HLA in healthy donors. PCR amplification relied on 60 Vbeta primers (plus 13 Jbeta primers). Sequencing used immunoSEQ multiplex PCR; TCRdb keeps in-frame clones, though not all of them. The table lists 170,000 or so clones, about four fifths of them singletons. Trimming cost V 1 base and J 7 bases, with 11 bases left between them. Per germline, CDR1 MNHEY and CDR2 SMNVEV (reference sequence). The CDR3 covers 14 residues. General study findings and limits: Reported performance of the classifier showed diagnosis of cytomegalovirus status with high specificity and sensitivity. It was about 180 TCR beta chains that were listed as cytomegalovirus-associated. Other equally common chains were less clonally expanded than HLA-associated TCR beta chains, a later analysis showed.

Concerning this clone: Its target is not known.

V and J are TRBV27 and TRBJ1-5; D may be TRBD1 (6 bases). The sample consisted of PBMCs. The clonotype was recovered from a girl under 18 in good health and CMV-seropositive. The chain's CDR3 is CASSLWGRDQPQHF. The CDR3 region has the DNA TGTGCCAGCAGTTTATGGGGGCGAGACCAGCCCCAGCATTTT.